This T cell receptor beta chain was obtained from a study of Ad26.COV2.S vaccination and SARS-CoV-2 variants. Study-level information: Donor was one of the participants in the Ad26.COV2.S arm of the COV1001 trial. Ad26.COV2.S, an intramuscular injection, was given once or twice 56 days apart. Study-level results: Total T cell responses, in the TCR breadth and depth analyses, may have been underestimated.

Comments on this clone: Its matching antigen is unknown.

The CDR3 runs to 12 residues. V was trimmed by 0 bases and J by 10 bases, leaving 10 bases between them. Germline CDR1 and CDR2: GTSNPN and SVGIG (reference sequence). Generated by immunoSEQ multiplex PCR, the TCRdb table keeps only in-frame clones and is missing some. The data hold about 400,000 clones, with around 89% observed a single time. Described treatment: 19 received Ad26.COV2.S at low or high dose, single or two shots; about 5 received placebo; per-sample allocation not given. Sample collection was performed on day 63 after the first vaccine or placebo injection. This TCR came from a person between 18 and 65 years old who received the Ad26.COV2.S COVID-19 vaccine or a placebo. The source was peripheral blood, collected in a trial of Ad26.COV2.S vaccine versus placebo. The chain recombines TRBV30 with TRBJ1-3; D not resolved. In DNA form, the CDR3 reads TGTGCCTGGAGTGTCAGTCAGAGAACCATATATTTT. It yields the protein CAWSVSQRTIYF.